This T cell receptor beta chain was recovered during a study of cytotoxic CD8 clonotypes in ibrutinib-treated CLL. Study details: Collecting the response samples happened after a median approximately 11 months of treatment, with a range of 6 to 36. Findings and limits, study-wide: Clonality grew at ibrutinib response; at progression, it decreased back toward baseline.

Investigators sought sequencing depths of between 1 in 200,000 and 1 in 1 million T cells. Measured with immunoSEQ multiplex PCR; TCRdb has only the in-frame clones, and not every one. In the table there are approximately 330,000 clones, approximately 80% of which are singletons. This clone was counted only a few times. What it recognizes is unknown. The V end lost 0 bases, the J end lost 0 bases, and 12 bases lay between the germline ends. The CDR3 totals 17 residues. Germline V gene sequence: CDR1 PRHDT, CDR2 FYEKMQ (reference sequence). This chain links TRBV13 with TRBJ1-5, with D unclear. Sequenced material: PBMCs, taken before ibrutinib treatment. The sequence derives from a human donor with chronic lymphocytic leukemia. CDR3 DNA: TGTGCCAGCAGCTTAGGCCTGGCGGGTTATAGCAATCAGCCCCAGCATTTT. It specifies CASSLGLAGYSNQPQHF.